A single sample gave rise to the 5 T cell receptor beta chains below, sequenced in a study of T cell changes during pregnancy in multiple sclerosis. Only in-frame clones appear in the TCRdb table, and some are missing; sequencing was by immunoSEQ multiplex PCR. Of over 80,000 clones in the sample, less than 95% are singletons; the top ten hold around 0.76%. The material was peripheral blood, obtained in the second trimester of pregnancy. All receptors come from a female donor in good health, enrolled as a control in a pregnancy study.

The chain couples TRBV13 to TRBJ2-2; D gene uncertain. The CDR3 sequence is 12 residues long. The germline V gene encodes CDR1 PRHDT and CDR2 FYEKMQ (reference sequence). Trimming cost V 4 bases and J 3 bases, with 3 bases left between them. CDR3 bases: TGTGCCAGCAGCTCAGACACCGGGGAGCTGTTTTTT. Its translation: CASSSDTGELFF.

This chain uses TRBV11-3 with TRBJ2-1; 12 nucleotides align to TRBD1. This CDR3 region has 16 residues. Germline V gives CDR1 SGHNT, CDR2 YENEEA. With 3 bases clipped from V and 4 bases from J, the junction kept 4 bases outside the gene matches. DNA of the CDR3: TGTGCCAGCAGCTTGGGACAGGGGGCCCTATACAATGAGCAGTTCTTC. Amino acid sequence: CASSLGQGALYNEQFF. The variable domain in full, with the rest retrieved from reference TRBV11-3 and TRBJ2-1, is EAGVVQSPRYKIIEKKQPVAFWCNPISGHNTLYWYLQNLGQGPELLIRYENEEAVDDSQLPKDRFSAERLKGVDSTLKIQPAELGDSAVYLCASSLGQGALYNEQFFGPGTRLTVL.

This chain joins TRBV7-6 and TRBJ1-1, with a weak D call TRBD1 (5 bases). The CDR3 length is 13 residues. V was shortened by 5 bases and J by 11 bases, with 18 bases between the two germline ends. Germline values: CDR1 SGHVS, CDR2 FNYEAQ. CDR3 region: CASSPQEGYGAFF. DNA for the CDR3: TGTGCCAGCAGCCCCCAGGAGGGGTATGGGGCTTTCTTT.

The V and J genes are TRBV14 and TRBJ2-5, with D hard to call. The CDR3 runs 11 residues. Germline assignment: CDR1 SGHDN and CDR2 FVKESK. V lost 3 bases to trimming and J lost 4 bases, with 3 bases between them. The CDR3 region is CASSHSETQYF. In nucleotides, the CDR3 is TGTGCCAGCAGCCACTCAGAGACCCAGTACTTC.

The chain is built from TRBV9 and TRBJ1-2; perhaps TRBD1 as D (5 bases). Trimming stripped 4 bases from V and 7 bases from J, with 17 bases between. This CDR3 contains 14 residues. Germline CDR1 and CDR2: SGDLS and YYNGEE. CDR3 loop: CASSPSPGRSGYTF. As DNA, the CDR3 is TGTGCCAGCAGCCCTAGTCCAGGGCGTAGTGGCTACACCTTC.